This T cell receptor (beta chain) was recovered during a study of naive and memory T cell subsets. The beta constant-region primer was an equimolar mix of two oligonucleotides covering TRBC1 and TRBC2. The ligated cDNA underwent four PCR rounds using SP2 and nested alpha and beta constant-region primers. TCRdb re-called the UMI-ligation and nested PCR reads with MiXCR, one entry per CDR3 protein. The sample has some 15,000 distinct CDR3 sequences, around 10% seen once. Sample share makes this clonotype large. Germline CDR1 LGHNA, CDR2 YSLEER. The CDR3 has 15 amino acids. V lost 1 base and J 4 bases, leaving 14 bases between the germline ends. From the second PCR step, alpha and beta chains were amplified apart. Cells stained for CD3, CD4, CD8, CD45RA, CD27 and viability were sorted into four CD45RA/CD27 subsets.

The rearrangement links TRBV4-3 to TRBJ2-7; weak D call: TRBD2 (5 bases). The clonotype was recovered from a human donor in good health. Sequencing input: central memory CD8+ T cells from blood. CDR3: CASSQGVRAGYEQYF. The CDR3 DNA reads TGCGCCAGCAGCCAAGGTGTGAGGGCAGGATACGAGCAGTACTTC.